Presented here are 22 T cell receptor beta chains from one specimen sequenced in a study of persistence of HIV-infected CD4 T cells. Stimulation used 8 to 10 ug/mL lysate from CMV-infected fibroblasts. CD40L-negative CD69-negative CD45RO-high memory CD4+ T cells were sorted as populations depleted of antigen-responding cells. This was the immunoSEQ version 4 assay in survey mode. Here immunoSEQ multiplex PCR was the method, and the copy in TCRdb shows in-frame clones only, minus some. The sample records about 33,000 clones, about 80% being singletons. These receptors' antigens are unknown. The sample was CD4+ T cells sorted from PBMCs after approximately 20-hour stimulation, taken from a patient who received antiretroviral therapy. The source of these receptors is an adult woman with HIV who was CMV-seropositive.

This clone was seen a single time. This chain connects TRBV9 to TRBJ2-7, with TRBD1 matching 7 bases. The J segment lost 0 bases and the V segment lost 2 bases, leaving 2 bases of the junction unmatched. Germline assignment: CDR1 SGDLS and CDR2 YYNGEE. The CDR3 sequence is 14 residues long. CDR3 DNA sequence: TGTGCCAGCAGCGTGGGACAGAGCTCCTACGAGCAGTACTTC. It encodes CASSVGQSSYEQYF.

V and J are TRBV27 and TRBJ2-2; D perhaps matches TRBD1 (5 bases). The CDR3 runs 15 residues. Germline V gives CDR1 MNHEY, CDR2 SMNVEV (reference sequence). Between the trimmed V and J ends, which lost 4 bases and 6 bases, there was a span of 15 bases. CDR3 bases: TGTGCCAGCAGTTCGGTGGGGCCCCGCGCCGGGGAGCTGTTTTTT. It translates to CASSSVGPRAGELFF.

This chain uses TRBV28 with TRBJ1-2; D call uncertain. Trimming took off 7 bases at V and 7 bases at J, with 25 bases between the two ends. Germline CDR1 MDHEN, CDR2 SYDVKM. The CDR3 is 16 residues long. The CDR3 bases are TGTGCCAGCATGGGTACGGTAGGTCTGAGACGGCCTGGCTACACCTTC. Protein sequence: CASMGTVGLRRPGYTF.

The J gene is TRBJ1-2, the V gene TRBV28, with a tentative D call TRBD1 (6 bases). This CDR3 is 13 amino acids long. From germline, CDR1 is MDHEN and CDR2 SYDVKM. The ends were cut back, 7 bases at V and 8 bases at J, with 17 bases in the middle. CDR3 nucleotide sequence: TGTGCCAGCACCCTTAACCGACAGGAAGGCTACACCTTC. Amino acids: CASTLNRQEGYTF.

The chain carries TRBV7-9 and TRBJ2-5, with 10 bases lining up with TRBD1. This CDR3 contains 15 residues. Germline V gene data show CDR1 as SEHNR and CDR2 as FQNEAQ (reference sequence). J was trimmed by 4 bases and V by 6 bases; bases with no gene match: 8. As DNA, the CDR3 is TGTGCCAGCAGTTTGGACAGGGGGGTTCGAGAGACCCAGTACTTC. It translates to CASSLDRGVRETQYF.

This clone was recorded only once. This chain joins TRBV7-9 and TRBJ2-1; weak D call: TRBD2 (6 bases). Germline V gives CDR1 SEHNR, CDR2 FQNEAQ (reference sequence). The CDR3 runs to 17 residues. V lost 5 bases, J lost 4 bases, and 21 bases lay in between. The CDR3, as DNA: TGTGCCAGCAGCCCTGATGGGGGGATAGGATTTTACAATGAGCAGTTCTTC. It translates to CASSPDGGIGFYNEQFF. Full variable domain (rest looked up from reference TRBV7-9 and TRBJ2-1): DTGVSQNPRHKITKRGQNVTFRCDPISEHNRLYWYRQTLGQGPEFLTYFQNEAQLEKSRLLSDRFSAERPKGSFSTLEIQRTEQGDSAMYLCASSPDGGIGFYNEQFFGPGTRLTVL.

This clone has a handful of counts. The chain recombines TRBV6-5 with TRBJ1-5, with 7 bases that match TRBD1. V lost 4 bases and J lost 1; bases outside the gene matches: 7. The CDR3 sequence is 16 residues long. Germline V lookup: CDR1 MNHEY, CDR2 SVGAGI. In nucleotides, the CDR3 is TGTGCCAGCAGTTCTCTCCGGGACAGCAGCAATCAGCCCCAGCATTTT. This codes for CASSSLRDSSNQPQHF.

This clone was counted a few times. The rearrangement links TRBV3-1 (or the pseudogene TRBV3-2) to TRBJ2-7, with TRBD2 identical over 8 bases. CDR1 and CDR2 from the germline V gene are LGHDT and YNNKEL (reference sequence). J lost 0 bases, V lost 3 bases, and 13 bases had no gene match. The CDR3 totals 18 residues. The CDR3 DNA reads TGTGCCAGCAGCCAGTTAAATAGCGGGATACTTTACTCCTACGAGCAGTACTTC. Protein product: CASSQLNSGILYSYEQYF.

V gene TRBV29-1 combines with J gene TRBJ2-3; 8 bases line up with TRBD1. CDR3 length: 15 amino acids. The germline gives CDR1 SQVTM, CDR2 ANQGSEA. The V segment lost 0 bases and the J segment 4 bases; nucleotides outside the gene matches: 6. In DNA, the CDR3 is TGCAGCGTTGAAGAGGCAGGGGGCCGAGCAGATACGCAGTATTTT. Translation gives CSVEEAGGRADTQYF.

The chain employs TRBV27 and TRBJ1-6; maybe TRBD1 (5 bases). V was trimmed by 5 bases and J by 2 bases, leaving 13 bases between them. CDR1 and CDR2 (germline): MNHEY, SMNVEV (reference sequence). This CDR3 comprises 16 residues. The CDR3 region has the DNA TGTGCCAGCAGTCAGGGCCCAAGGGCCTATAATTCACCCCTCCACTTT. Protein: CASSQGPRAYNSPLHF.

The chain has TRBV5-5 and TRBJ1-2; a weak D match, TRBD1 (5 bases). This CDR3 comprises 16 residues. Germline CDR1 reads SGHKS; CDR2 reads YYEKEE (reference sequence). V was cut by 2 bases and J by 1 base, with 15 bases left in between. This chain's CDR3 is CASSFGRQGLNYGYTF. The CDR3 DNA is TGTGCCAGCAGCTTCGGGAGGCAGGGCCTTAACTATGGCTACACCTTC.

The V gene is TRBV5-8, the J gene TRBJ2-7; the match to TRBD1 covers 7 bases. V was pared by 0 bases and J by 11 bases, with 8 bases of the junction left unmatched. Germline loops: CDR1 SGHTS, CDR2 YDEGEE. The CDR3 runs to 13 residues. The CDR3 coding sequence is TGTGCCAGCAGCTTGGCGCCTCGGACAGGAGAGTACTTC. Protein sequence: CASSLAPRTGEYF. The variable domain in full, completed from reference TRBV5-8 and TRBJ2-7, reads EAGVTQSPTHLIKTRGQQATLRCSPISGHTSVYWYQQALGLGLQFLLWYDEGEERNRGNFPPRFSGRQFPNYSSELNVNALELEDSALYLCASSLAPRTGEYFGPGTRLTVT.

This chain joins TRBV7-9 and TRBJ1-1; D perhaps matches TRBD1 (5 bases). Germline-derived CDR1 and CDR2 are SEHNR and FQNEAQ (reference sequence). V was trimmed by 4 bases and J by 2 bases, leaving 8 bases between them. The CDR3 loop spans 13 amino acids. CDR3 nucleotides: TGTGCCAGCAGCTCCGACAGAAACACTGAAGCTTTCTTT. Encoded protein: CASSSDRNTEAFF. Full variable domain (missing parts from reference TRBV7-9 and TRBJ1-1): DTGVSQNPRHKITKRGQNVTFRCDPISEHNRLYWYRQTLGQGPEFLTYFQNEAQLEKSRLLSDRFSAERPKGSFSTLEIQRTEQGDSAMYLCASSSDRNTEAFFGQGTRLTVV.

The CDR3 here is CATQSRGRVAGTEAFF. CDR3 DNA sequence: TGTGCCACCCAATCTCGCGGCAGGGTTGCGGGCACTGAAGCTTTCTTT. The chain recombines TRBV10-3 with TRBJ1-1; perhaps TRBD1 as D (5 bases). Per the germline V gene, CDR1 is ENHRY and CDR2 is SYGVKD. This CDR3 has 16 residues. V shed 10 bases and J shed 4 bases, with 25 bases lying between them.

The chain carries TRBV6-6 and TRBJ1-4; 7 bases are a match to TRBD1. Germline CDR1 and CDR2: MNHNY and SVGAGI (reference sequence). The junction had 10 bases not matched to a gene; V was cut back by 2 bases and J by 7 bases. This CDR3 comprises 16 residues. The CDR3 spells CASSYGLGGAGEKLFF. The DNA of the CDR3 is TGTGCCAGCAGTTACGGCTTAGGGGGCGCAGGTGAAAAACTGTTTTTT.

The CDR3 sequence: CASKLGGRTEAFF. In nucleotides, the CDR3 is TGTGCCAGCAAGTTAGGGGGCAGGACTGAAGCTTTCTTT. The gene calls are TRBV28 and TRBJ1-1; TRBD1 agrees at 7 bases. The germline CDR1 and CDR2 sequences are MDHEN and SYDVKM. This CDR3 region has 13 residues. Trimming removed 7 bases from V and 5 bases from J; junction bases left unmatched: 7.

This chain links TRBV27 with TRBJ2-1; 13 bases fit TRBD2. The CDR3 length is 16 residues. The ends lost 4 bases at V and 5 bases at J; junction bases unmatched: 5. From germline, CDR1 is MNHEY and CDR2 SMNVEV (reference sequence). In DNA, the CDR3 is TGTGCCAGCAGTTCTCCGGGACTAGCGGGGAACAATGAGCAGTTCTTC. It yields the protein CASSSPGLAGNNEQFF.

This clone was counted between two and nine times. The rearrangement joins TRBV27 to TRBJ1-4; no firm D call. CDR1 MNHEY and CDR2 SMNVEV come from the germline V gene (reference sequence). The CDR3 runs 14 residues. Trimming removed 2 bases at V and 3 bases at J, with 7 bases between. The CDR3 spells CASSLGWANEKLFF. The CDR3 bases are TGTGCCAGCAGTTTAGGGTGGGCTAATGAAAAACTGTTTTTT.

This clone was found a few times. The rearrangement links TRBV6-5 to TRBJ1-5; TRBD1 matches at 11 bases. Germline assignment: CDR1 MNHEY and CDR2 SVGAGI. Losses at the gene ends were 6 bases for V and 3 bases for J; bases not matched to a gene: 4. There are 15 residues in the CDR3. The CDR3 coding sequence is TGTGCCAGCAGGGGACAGGGGGGCCTCAATCAGCCCCAGCATTTT. Encoded protein: CASRGQGGLNQPQHF.

The chain links TRBV3-1 (or the pseudogene TRBV3-2) to TRBJ1-4; 9 bases are a match to TRBD1. The CDR3 loop spans 15 amino acids. The germline CDR1 and CDR2 sequences are LGHDT and YNNKEL (reference sequence). V was clipped by 4 bases and J by 4 bases; unmatched bases: 4. The CDR3 here is CASSPRTGVNEKLFF. The CDR3 DNA sequence: TGTGCCAGCAGCCCCCGGACAGGGGTTAATGAAAAACTGTTTTTT.

This clone was counted only a few times. This chain links TRBV5-1 with TRBJ2-7; a possible D gene is TRBD2 (5 bases). Per the germline V gene, CDR1 is SGHRS and CDR2 is YFSETQ. This CDR3 comprises 13 residues. V lost 4 bases and J lost 2, with 10 bases in between. CDR3: CASSPAGTYEQYF. CDR3 in DNA: TGCGCCAGCAGCCCAGCCGGGACCTACGAGCAGTACTTC.

The gene calls are TRBV30 and TRBJ1-1; TRBD1 might be the D (6 bases). CDR3 length: 15 residues. V gave up 4 bases and J gave up 2 bases, with 17 bases separating them. Germline V CDR1 and CDR2: GTSNPN, SVGIG (reference sequence). CDR3 amino acids: CAWKGGLRANTEAFF. CDR3 bases: TGTGCCTGGAAGGGGGGGTTGAGAGCAAACACTGAAGCTTTCTTT.